One sample yielded the 23 T cell receptor beta chains listed below, sequenced in a study of graft-versus-host responses after intestinal transplantation. Sequencing used immunoSEQ multiplex PCR; TCRdb keeps in-frame clones, though not all of them. The profile shows 13,000 to 15,000 clones, about two thirds of them singletons. Processing of graft tissue released intraepithelial and lamina propria lymphocytes. This specimen consisted of ileum tissue, obtained 717 days after intestinal transplantation. The receptors derive from a human patient who received an intestinal transplant, so some T cells may come from the graft donor.

This chain joins TRBV7-2 and TRBJ2-3; 8 bases line up with TRBD2. CDR3 length: 16 residues. V dropped 5 bases and J dropped 0; count of bases not matched to a gene: 7. Germline CDR1 is SGHTA and CDR2 is FQGNSA. CDR3 residues: CASSPTRLASTDTQYF. In DNA form, the CDR3 reads TGTGCCAGCAGCCCGACCCGACTAGCGAGCACAGATACGCAGTATTTT. Drawing the rest from reference TRBV7-2 and TRBJ2-3, the complete variable domain is GAGVSQSPSNKVTEKGKDVELRCDPISGHTALYWYRQSLGQGLEFLIYFQGNSAPDKSGLPSDRFSAERTGGSVSTLTIQRTQQEDSAVYLCASSPTRLASTDTQYFGPGTRLTVL.

The gene calls are TRBV6-4 and TRBJ1-2, with 11 positions matching TRBD1. CDR1 MRHNA and CDR2 SNTAGT come from the germline V gene. J was trimmed by 8 bases and V by 6 bases; bases with no gene match: 11. The CDR3 has 15 amino acids. The CDR3 nucleotides read TGTGCCAGCAGCGAAAATACGGGACAGGGGGGCGGCTACACCTTC. Its translation is CASSENTGQGGGYTF.

Notes on this clone: At the DNA level, this CDR3 is encoded by other sequences in the same sample as well. This rearrangement joins TRBV5-1 to TRBJ1-2; unclear D gene. Per the germline V gene, CDR1 is SGHRS and CDR2 is YFSETQ. V lost 2 bases to trimming and J lost 6 bases, with 8 bases between them. CDR3 length: 12 residues. The chain's CDR3 is CASSLDGNGYTF. In DNA, the CDR3 is TGCGCCAGCAGCTTAGACGGAAATGGCTACACCTTC.

The rearrangement links TRBV28 to TRBJ2-7; no definite D call. Trimming cost V 3 bases and J 2 bases, with 11 bases left between them. The CDR3 contains 14 residues. CDR1 and CDR2 (germline): MDHEN, SYDVKM. As DNA, the CDR3 is TGTGCCAGCAGTTTTTGGTTCAACCCCTACGAGCAGTACTTC. Amino acids: CASSFWFNPYEQYF.

DNA of the CDR3: TGTGCCAGCAGCAAGCGCCACCGGGGGTGCGAGCAGTACTTC. Translating it yields CASSKRHRGCEQYF. The chain links TRBV21-1 to TRBJ2-7; the table's D gene call, TRBD2, was not cross checked with the DNA. TRBV21-1 is annotated as a pseudogene. The CDR3 has 14 amino acids.

A few counts support this clone. V gene TRBV10-3 combines with J gene TRBJ2-5, with D possibly matching TRBD2 (7 bases). The CDR3 consists of 16 residues. Germline-derived CDR1 and CDR2 are ENHRY and SYGVKD. Between the trimmed V and J ends, which lost 3 bases and 4 bases, there was a span of 18 bases. The chain's CDR3 is CAISDPQRGGGETQYF. The CDR3, as DNA: TGTGCCATCAGTGATCCTCAGCGGGGAGGGGGAGAGACCCAGTACTTC.

V usage is TRBV10-3 and J usage is TRBJ1-1; 7 positions agree with TRBD1. The V gene end was trimmed by 3 bases and the J gene end by 2 bases; junction bases not matched to a gene: 3. CDR1 is ENHRY and CDR2 is SYGVKD in the germline V gene. There are 14 residues in the CDR3. CDR3: CAISDGTVNTEAFF. The CDR3 DNA is TGTGCCATCAGTGACGGGACAGTCAACACTGAAGCTTTCTTT.

A few counts support this clone. The V and J genes are TRBV6-6 and TRBJ1-2, with D possibly being TRBD1 (5 bases). This CDR3 is 13 amino acids long. The germline gives CDR1 MNHNY, CDR2 SVGAGI (reference sequence). V lost 5 bases to trimming and J lost 4 bases, with 11 bases between them. The CDR3 is CASSVSDTYGYTF. DNA for the CDR3: TGTGCCAGCAGTGTCTCGGACACCTATGGCTACACCTTC.

This sequence joins TRBV2 and TRBJ2-7; no definite D call. Germline CDR1 SNHLY, CDR2 FYNNEI. Trimming took 8 bases from V and 6 from J, leaving 14 bases between them. This CDR3 contains 12 residues. The CDR3 loop is CASGGPLGEQYF. CDR3 nucleotide sequence: TGTGCCAGCGGCGGCCCCTTAGGCGAGCAGTACTTC.

V usage is TRBV19 and J usage is TRBJ1-2; no reliable D call. Between the trimmed V and J ends, which lost 7 bases and 8 bases, there was a span of 14 bases. Germline V gene data show CDR1 as LNHDA and CDR2 as SQIVND (reference sequence). The CDR3 has 12 amino acids. The CDR3 sequence: CASMGPRVGYTF. CDR3 nucleotide sequence: TGTGCCAGTATGGGCCCGCGTGTGGGCTACACCTTC.

This clone was picked up a small number of times. The chain recombines TRBV19 with TRBJ2-7; 7 nucleotides agree with TRBD2. CDR3 length: 11 amino acids. The germline CDR1 and CDR2 sequences are LNHDA and SQIVND (reference sequence). V lost 8 bases, J lost 3 bases, and 1 base stayed unmatched. The CDR3 spells CASGGVYEQYF. CDR3 DNA: TGTGCCAGTGGGGGGGTCTACGAGCAGTACTTC.

V and J are TRBV7-3 and TRBJ2-2; 9 nucleotides agree with TRBD1. From germline, CDR1 is SGHTA and CDR2 FQGTGA. The CDR3 sequence is 14 residues long. The V gene end was trimmed by 5 bases and the J gene end by 7 bases; junction bases not matched to a gene: 5. CDR3 protein: CASSADRGNGELFF. The CDR3 DNA reads TGTGCCAGCAGCGCGGACAGGGGTAACGGGGAGCTGTTTTTT.

In this sample, this clone turned up a few times. The chain uses TRBV2 and TRBJ1-4; D might be TRBD1 (5 bases). The length of the CDR3 is 14 residues. Germline V gene sequence: CDR1 SNHLY, CDR2 FYNNEI. V was shortened by 3 bases and J by 8 bases, with 13 bases between the two germline ends. As DNA, the CDR3 is TGTGCCAGCAGTGATCTGCAGGGAGGAGAAAAACTGTTTTTT. Amino acids: CASSDLQGGEKLFF.

About this clone: A junction boundary mismatches the germline segment, possibly from a read error. The chain couples TRBV10-3 to TRBJ2-3, with D possibly being TRBD2 (7 bases). The germline gives CDR1 ENHRY, CDR2 SYGVKD. CDR3 size: 15 residues. The CDR3: CAIGEGGEVTDTQYF. The DNA for the CDR3 is TGTGCCATCGGTGAGGGGGGGGAAGTCACAGATACGCAGTATTTT.

This rearrangement joins TRBV9 to TRBJ2-1, with D maybe TRBD2 (6 bases). V lost 4 bases and J lost 4, with 12 bases in between. There are 14 residues in the CDR3. CDR1 is SGDLS, CDR2 YYNGEE, per germline. The CDR3 sequence: CASSQRGYYNEQFF. CDR3 bases: TGTGCCAGCAGCCAACGGGGGTATTACAATGAGCAGTTCTTC.

The CDR3 loop reads CASSESKRVETQYF. CDR3 DNA sequence: TGCGCCAGCAGTGAGTCCAAAAGAGTAGAGACCCAGTACTTC. The chain combines TRBV10-1 with TRBJ2-5; D gene uncertain. This CDR3 region has 14 residues. The V gene lost 0 bases and the J gene lost 4 bases, with 9 bases spanning the gap. The germline CDR1 and CDR2 sequences are WNHNN and SYGVQD (reference sequence).

This clone appeared a single time. The rearrangement links TRBV7-1 to TRBJ1-6; D possibly corresponds to TRBD1 (5 bases). TRBV7-1 is classed as an ORF, of uncertain function. The CDR3 contains 13 residues. Between the trimmed V and J ends, which lost 4 bases and 9 bases, there was a span of 10 bases. CDR3: CASSLGVGSPLHF. DNA of the CDR3: TGTGCCAGCAGCTTAGGGGTTGGTTCACCCCTCCACTTT.

Only one count was recorded for this clone. The rearrangement uses TRBV5-1 and TRBJ2-1, with D possibly TRBD2 on 5 matching bases. This CDR3 region has 17 residues. Per the germline V gene, CDR1 is SGHRS and CDR2 is YFSETQ. The V gene lost 4 bases and the J gene lost 6 bases, with 23 bases spanning the gap. The CDR3 DNA follows: TGCGCCAGCAGCCCGCAACTAGACTCCCTCGTTCCCAATGAGCAGTTCTTC. The encoded protein is CASSPQLDSLVPNEQFF. The whole variable domain, remainder taken from reference TRBV5-1 and TRBJ2-1, is KAGVTQTPRYLIKTRGQQVTLSCSPISGHRSVSWYQQTPGQGLQFLFEYFSETQRNKGNFPGRFSGRQFSNSRSEMNVSTLELGDSALYLCASSPQLDSLVPNEQFFGPGTRLTVL.

J is TRBJ2-3 and V is TRBV11-1; D ambiguous. The CDR3 loop spans 12 amino acids. With 5 bases removed from V and 3 bases from J, the gap between germline ends came to 6 bases. Per the germline V gene, CDR1 is SGHAT and CDR2 is FQDESV (reference sequence). The chain's CDR3 is CASSPQTDTQYF. CDR3 in DNA: TGTGCCAGCAGCCCCCAAACAGATACGCAGTATTTT.

The count of this clone is one. The chain joins TRBV4-3 to TRBJ1-3, with D possibly matching TRBD1 (5 bases). Germline V gives CDR1 LGHNA, CDR2 YSLEER. Trimming pared 0 bases from V and 14 bases from J, leaving 11 bases between. This CDR3 contains 12 residues. CDR3 nucleotides: TGCGCCAGCAGCCAAGATGGGGGGGAGGTATATTTT. This sequence encodes CASSQDGGEVYF.

V is TRBV5-1 and J is TRBJ1-1; D may be TRBD1 (6 bases). The CDR3 is 14 residues long. Germline lookup yields CDR1 SGHRS and CDR2 YFSETQ. Trimming shortened V by 3 bases and J by 0 bases, and 9 bases separated the two germline ends. CDR3 nucleotides: TGCGCCAGCAGCTCGGGACACTTGAACACTGAAGCTTTCTTT. Translation gives CASSSGHLNTEAFF.

This clone came up a few times. The rearrangement uses TRBV7-2 and TRBJ2-7, with D perhaps given as TRBD1 or TRBD2 (5 bases each). Germline assignment: CDR1 SGHTA and CDR2 FQGNSA. Between the trimmed V and J ends, which lost 3 bases and 5 bases, there was a span of 17 bases. The CDR3 totals 15 residues. The CDR3 nucleotides are TGTGCCAGCAGCTTTATTGAGGGGTTGGCCCACGAGCAGTACTTC. Its translation: CASSFIEGLAHEQYF.

This clone was observed once. This chain joins TRBV25-1 and TRBJ2-5, with D uncertain. V lost 6 bases and J 2 bases, leaving 13 bases between the germline ends. The CDR3 length is 14 residues. In germline, CDR1 is MGHDK, CDR2 SYGVNS. The CDR3 loop reads CASSLQVKQETQYF. The CDR3 nucleotides read TGTGCCAGCAGCCTCCAGGTTAAACAAGAGACCCAGTACTTC.